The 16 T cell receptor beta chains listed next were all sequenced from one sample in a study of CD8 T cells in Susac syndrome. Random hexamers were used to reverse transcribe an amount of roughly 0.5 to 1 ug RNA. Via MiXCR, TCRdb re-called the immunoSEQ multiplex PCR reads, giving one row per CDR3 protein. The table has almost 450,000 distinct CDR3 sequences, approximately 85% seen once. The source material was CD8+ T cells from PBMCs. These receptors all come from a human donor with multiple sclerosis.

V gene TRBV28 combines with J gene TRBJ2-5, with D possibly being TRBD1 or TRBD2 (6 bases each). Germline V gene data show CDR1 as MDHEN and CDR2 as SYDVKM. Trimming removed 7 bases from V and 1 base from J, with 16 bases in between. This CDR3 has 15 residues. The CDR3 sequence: CASIPTGRIQETQYF. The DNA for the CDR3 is TGTGCCAGCATTCCAACAGGGAGGATCCAAGAGACCCAGTACTTC.

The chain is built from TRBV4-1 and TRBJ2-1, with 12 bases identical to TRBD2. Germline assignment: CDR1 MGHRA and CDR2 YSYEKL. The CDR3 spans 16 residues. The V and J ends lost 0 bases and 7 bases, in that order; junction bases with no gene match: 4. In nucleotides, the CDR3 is TGCGCCAGCAGCCAAGAGACTAGCGGGAGTTTAAATGAGCAGTTCTTC. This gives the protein CASSQETSGSLNEQFF.

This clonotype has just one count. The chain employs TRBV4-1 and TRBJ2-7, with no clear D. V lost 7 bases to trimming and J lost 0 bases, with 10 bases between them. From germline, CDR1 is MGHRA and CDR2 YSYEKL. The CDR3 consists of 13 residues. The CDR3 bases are TGCGCCAGCACGACTCCCGGCTCCTACGAGCAGTACTTC. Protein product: CASTTPGSYEQYF.

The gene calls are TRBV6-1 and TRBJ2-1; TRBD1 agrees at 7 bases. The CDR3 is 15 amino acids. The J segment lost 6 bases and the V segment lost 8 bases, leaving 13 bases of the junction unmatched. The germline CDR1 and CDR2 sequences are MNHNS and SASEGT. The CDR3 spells CASFDPGTEVNEQFF. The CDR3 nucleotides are TGTGCCAGCTTCGATCCCGGGACAGAGGTCAATGAGCAGTTCTTC.

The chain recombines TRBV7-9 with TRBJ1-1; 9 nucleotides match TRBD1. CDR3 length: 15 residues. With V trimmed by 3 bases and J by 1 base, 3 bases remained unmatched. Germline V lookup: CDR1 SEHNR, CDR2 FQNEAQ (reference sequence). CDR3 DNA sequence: TGTGCCAGCAGCTTCGGGACAGGGAAGAACACTGAAGCTTTCTTT. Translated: CASSFGTGKNTEAFF.

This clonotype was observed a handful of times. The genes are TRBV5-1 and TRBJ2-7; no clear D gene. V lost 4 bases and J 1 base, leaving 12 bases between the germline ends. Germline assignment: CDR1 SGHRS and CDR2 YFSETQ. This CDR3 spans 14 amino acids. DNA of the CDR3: TGCGCCAGCAGCGCGGACGGCTATTCCTACGAGCAGTACTTC. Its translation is CASSADGYSYEQYF.

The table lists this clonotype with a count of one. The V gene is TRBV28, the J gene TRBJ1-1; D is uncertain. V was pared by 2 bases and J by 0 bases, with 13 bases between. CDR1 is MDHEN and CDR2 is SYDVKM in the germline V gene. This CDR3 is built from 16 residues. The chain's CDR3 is CASSLVYGVLNTEAFF. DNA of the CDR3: TGTGCCAGCAGTTTAGTCTACGGGGTCCTGAACACTGAAGCTTTCTTT.

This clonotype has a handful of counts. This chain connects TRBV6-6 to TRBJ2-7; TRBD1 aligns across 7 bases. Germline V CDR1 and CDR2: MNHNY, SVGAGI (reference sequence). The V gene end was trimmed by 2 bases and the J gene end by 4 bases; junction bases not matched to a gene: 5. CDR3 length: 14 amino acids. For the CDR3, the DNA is TGTGCCAGCAGTTACCGGGACAGCTTGTACGAGCAGTACTTC. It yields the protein CASSYRDSLYEQYF.

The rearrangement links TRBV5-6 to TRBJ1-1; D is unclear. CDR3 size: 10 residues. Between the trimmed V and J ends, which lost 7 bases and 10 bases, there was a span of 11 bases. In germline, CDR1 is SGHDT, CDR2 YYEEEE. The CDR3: CASGREAAFF. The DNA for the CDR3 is TGTGCCAGCGGCCGGGAAGCAGCTTTCTTT.

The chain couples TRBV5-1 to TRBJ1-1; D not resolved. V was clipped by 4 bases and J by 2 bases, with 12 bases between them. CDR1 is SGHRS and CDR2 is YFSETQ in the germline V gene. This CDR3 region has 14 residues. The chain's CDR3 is CASSHGRGNTEAFF. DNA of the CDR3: TGCGCCAGCAGCCATGGACGGGGAAACACTGAAGCTTTCTTT.

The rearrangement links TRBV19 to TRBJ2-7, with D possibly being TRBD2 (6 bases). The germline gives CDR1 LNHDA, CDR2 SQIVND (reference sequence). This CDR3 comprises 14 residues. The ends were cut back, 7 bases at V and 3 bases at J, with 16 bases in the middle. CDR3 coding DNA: TGTGCCAGTAACTACGGGACTCATGACTACGAGCAGTACTTC. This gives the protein CASNYGTHDYEQYF.

CDR3: CSARVIGAAETYEQYF. CDR3 sequence (DNA): TGCAGTGCTAGAGTGATAGGGGCAGCTGAAACCTACGAGCAGTACTTC. The chain is built from TRBV20-1 and TRBJ2-7, with a tentative D call TRBD1 (5 bases). The CDR3 contains 16 residues. V lost 1 base and J lost 2, with 18 bases in between. CDR1 DFQATT and CDR2 SNEGSKA come from the germline V gene (reference sequence).

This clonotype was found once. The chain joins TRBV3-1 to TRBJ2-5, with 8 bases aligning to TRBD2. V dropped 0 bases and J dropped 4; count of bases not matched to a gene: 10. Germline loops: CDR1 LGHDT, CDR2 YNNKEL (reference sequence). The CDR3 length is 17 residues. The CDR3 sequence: CASSQDWAGGLTETQYF. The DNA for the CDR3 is TGTGCCAGCAGCCAAGATTGGGCGGGGGGCCTAACAGAGACCCAGTACTTC.

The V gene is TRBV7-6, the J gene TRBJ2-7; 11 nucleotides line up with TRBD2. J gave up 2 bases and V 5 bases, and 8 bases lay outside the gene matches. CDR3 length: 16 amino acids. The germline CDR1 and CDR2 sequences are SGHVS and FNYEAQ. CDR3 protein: CASSAQLAGGPYEQYF. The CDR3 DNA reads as TGTGCCAGCAGCGCACAGCTAGCGGGAGGACCCTACGAGCAGTACTTC.

This CDR3 reads CASSLGISGDYGYTF. CDR3 DNA sequence: TGTGCCAGCAGTTTAGGGATCTCGGGAGACTATGGCTACACCTTC. The chain is built from TRBV28 and TRBJ1-2, with D unresolved. The CDR3 consists of 15 residues. The germline V and J ends were trimmed by 2 bases and 3 bases, with 13 bases remaining between them. Per germline, CDR1 MDHEN and CDR2 SYDVKM.

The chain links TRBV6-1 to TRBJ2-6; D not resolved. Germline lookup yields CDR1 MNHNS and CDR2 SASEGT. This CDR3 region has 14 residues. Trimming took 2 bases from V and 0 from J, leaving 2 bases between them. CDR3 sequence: CASSESSGANVLTF. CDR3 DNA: TGTGCCAGCAGTGAAAGCTCTGGGGCCAACGTCCTGACTTTC.